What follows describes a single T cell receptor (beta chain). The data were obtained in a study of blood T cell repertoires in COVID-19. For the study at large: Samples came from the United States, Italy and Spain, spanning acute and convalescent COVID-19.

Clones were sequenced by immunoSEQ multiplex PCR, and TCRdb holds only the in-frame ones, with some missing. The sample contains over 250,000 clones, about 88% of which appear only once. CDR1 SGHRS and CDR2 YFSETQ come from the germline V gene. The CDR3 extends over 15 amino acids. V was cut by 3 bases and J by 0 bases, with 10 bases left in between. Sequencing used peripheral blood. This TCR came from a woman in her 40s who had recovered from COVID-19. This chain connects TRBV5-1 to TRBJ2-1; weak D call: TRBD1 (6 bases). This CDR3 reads CASSSGQTSYNEQFF. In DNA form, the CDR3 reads TGCGCCAGCAGCTCAGGACAGACCTCCTACAATGAGCAGTTCTTC.